This T cell receptor (beta chain) was found in a study of cytomegalovirus exposure and HLA in healthy donors. In the case of this clone: Its antigen remains unidentified.

General study points: In terms of immune exposure information, only CMV serostatus was available.

The CDR3 consists of 16 residues. The germline CDR1 and CDR2 sequences are SGHAT and FQNNGV. V trimming: 1 base; J trimming: 6 bases; junction bases outside the gene matches: 6. 60 Vbeta and 13 Jbeta primers were used in PCR. Sequencing used immunoSEQ multiplex PCR; TCRdb keeps in-frame clones, though not all of them. This table has about 220,000 clones, approximately 88% appearing once. The chain couples TRBV11-2 to TRBJ2-3, with TRBD2 matching over 11 bases. Sequencing was performed on PBMCs. The source is a boy between 2 and 15 years old in good health and CMV-seronegative. DNA for the CDR3: TGTGCCAGCAGCTTAGCTCTAGCGGGGGGTTTTGATACGCAGTATTTT. This gives the protein CASSLALAGGFDTQYF. Full variable domain (outside the CDR3, taken from reference TRBV11-2 and TRBJ2-3): EAGVAQSPRYKIIEKRQSVAFWCNPISGHATLYWYQQILGQGPKLLIQFQNNGVVDDSQLPKDRFSAERLKGVDSTLKIQPAKLEDSAVYLCASSLALAGGFDTQYFGPGTRLTVL.